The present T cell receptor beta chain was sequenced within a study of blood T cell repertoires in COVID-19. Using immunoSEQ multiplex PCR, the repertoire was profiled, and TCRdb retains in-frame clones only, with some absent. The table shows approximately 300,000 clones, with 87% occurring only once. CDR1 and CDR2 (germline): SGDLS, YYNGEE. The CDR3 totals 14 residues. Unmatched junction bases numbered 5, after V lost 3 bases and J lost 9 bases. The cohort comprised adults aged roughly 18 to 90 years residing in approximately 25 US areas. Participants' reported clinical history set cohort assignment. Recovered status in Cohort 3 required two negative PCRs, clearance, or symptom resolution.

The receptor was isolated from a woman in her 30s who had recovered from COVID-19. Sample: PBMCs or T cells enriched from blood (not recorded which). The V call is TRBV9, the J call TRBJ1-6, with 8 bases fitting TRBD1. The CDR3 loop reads CASSAGQGASPLHF. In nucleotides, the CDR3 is TGTGCCAGCAGCGCCGGACAGGGTGCTTCACCCCTCCACTTT.